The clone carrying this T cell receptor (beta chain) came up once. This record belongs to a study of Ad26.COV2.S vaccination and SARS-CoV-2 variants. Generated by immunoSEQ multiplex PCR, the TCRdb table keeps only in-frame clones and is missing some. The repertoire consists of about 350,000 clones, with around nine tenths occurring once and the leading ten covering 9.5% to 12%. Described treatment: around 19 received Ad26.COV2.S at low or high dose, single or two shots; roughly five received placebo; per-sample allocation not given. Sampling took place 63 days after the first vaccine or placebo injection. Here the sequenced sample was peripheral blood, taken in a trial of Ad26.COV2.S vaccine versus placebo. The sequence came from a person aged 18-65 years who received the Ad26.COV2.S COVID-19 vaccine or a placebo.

In DNA form, the CDR3 reads TGCGCCAGCAGCCAAGATCGGCTATACTCTGGAAACACCATATATTTT. Protein: CASSQDRLYSGNTIYF. The chain uses TRBV4-3 and TRBJ1-3; D remains ambiguous. CDR1 and CDR2 from the germline V gene are LGHNA and YSLEER. This CDR3 spans 16 amino acids. Trimming took 0 bases from V and 0 from J, leaving 9 bases between them.